What follows are 5 T cell receptor beta chains derived from one specimen sequenced in a study of blood T cell repertoires in COVID-19. Libraries were prepared by immunoSEQ multiplex PCR; TCRdb keeps only in-frame clonotypes and omits some of them. The data contain 150,000 to 200,000 clones, roughly 79% of them seen just once; the ten biggest clones take up 12%. Sequenced material: peripheral blood. The receptor source for this set is a woman of 80 years or more with COVID-19, enrolled during active disease.

Notes on this clone: The same CDR3 arises from other DNA sequences in this sample as well. The chain combines TRBV5-1 with TRBJ2-5; TRBD2 matches at 7 bases. From germline, CDR1 is SGHRS and CDR2 YFSETQ. The junction had 1 base not matched to a gene; V was cut back by 0 bases and J by 2 bases. There are 14 residues in the CDR3. CDR3 residues: CASSLVGGQETQYF. As DNA, the CDR3 is TGCGCCAGCAGCTTGGTCGGGGGGCAAGAGACCCAGTACTTC.

The count of this clone is one. This chain uses TRBV21-1 with TRBJ2-6; the table's TRBD1 call for D was not verified on the DNA. TRBV21-1 is shown as a pseudogene. The CDR3 sequence is 17 residues long. The DNA for the CDR3 is TGTGCCAGCAGCAAAAGGCAGGGGAAGGCCGGGGCCAACGTCCTGACTTTC. This translates into CASSKRQGKAGANVLTF.

The chain combines TRBV7-9 with TRBJ2-7, with unresolved D. This CDR3 comprises 13 residues. Germline-derived CDR1 and CDR2 are SEHNR and FQNEAQ (reference sequence). Deletions cut 5 bases from V and 6 bases from J, with 14 bases between. The chain's CDR3 is CASSPDSDLEQYF. CDR3 sequence (DNA): TGTGCCAGCAGCCCCGATAGTGATCTCGAGCAGTACTTC.

The sample holds one count of this clone. This chain uses TRBV7-9 with TRBJ1-4; 10 positions match TRBD1. The trim removed 6 bases at V and 2 bases at J, leaving 9 bases unmatched. The CDR3 is 17 residues long. CDR1 is SEHNR, CDR2 FQNEAQ, per germline (reference sequence). The CDR3 bases are TGTGCCAGCAGTCAAGGACAGGGGGAGCCGACTAATGAAAAACTGTTTTTT. It is translated as CASSQGQGEPTNEKLFF. The full variable domain, rest sourced from reference TRBV7-9 and TRBJ1-4, is DTGVSQNPRHKITKRGQNVTFRCDPISEHNRLYWYRQTLGQGPEFLTYFQNEAQLEKSRLLSDRFSAERPKGSFSTLEIQRTEQGDSAMYLCASSQGQGEPTNEKLFFGSGTQLSVL.

V usage is TRBV4-1 and J usage is TRBJ2-7; a possible D gene is TRBD2 (6 bases). Trimming took off 1 base at V and 6 bases at J, with 22 bases between the two ends. The CDR3 contains 17 residues. Germline CDR1 reads MGHRA; CDR2 reads YSYEKL. Here the CDR3 DNA reads TGCGCCAGCAGCCAAGGTATTCCGGAGGGAGGAAGAATCGAGCAGTACTTC. Residues: CASSQGIPEGGRIEQYF.